This T cell receptor (beta chain) was found in a study of T cells in tumors after PD-1 blockade. For the study at large: Prior checkpoint blockade, systemic immunosuppressant use, or anti-cancer therapy within 4 weeks excluded patients. Patients received pembrolizumab 200 mg every 3 weeks or cemiplimab 350 mg every 2 weeks.

Comment on this clone: Its antigen is still unknown.

CDR1 SGHNT and CDR2 YENEEA come from the germline V gene. V lost 2 bases to trimming and J lost 4 bases; unmatched junction nucleotides: 4. The length of the CDR3 is 14 residues. Some clones are missing from TCRdb's copy, which holds only in-frame ones; the method was immunoSEQ multiplex PCR. The data hold around 35,000 clones, with roughly four fifths observed a single time. Points from the study as a whole: Some novel exhausted tumor clones appeared in pre-treatment blood, suggesting peripheral recruitment.

The receptor was derived from a human donor with basal cell carcinoma. Sequencing was performed on PBMCs, taken after anti-PD-1 treatment. This chain uses TRBV11-3 with TRBJ2-5, with 7 bases aligning to TRBD2. The CDR3 here is CASSLSGGTETQYF. The DNA of the CDR3 is TGTGCCAGCAGCTTATCCGGGGGGACAGAGACCCAGTACTTC.